This section outlines one TCR beta chain sequence together with its context. Its target antigen remains unknown. One base away there is no much larger clone; base qualities are not given. A single peripheral blood draw of approximately 100 mL on average was collected from each donor into heparinised tubes. Naive, central memory, regulatory and stem cell-like memory CD4+ T cells were sorted on a BD FACSAria II using a panel including CD45RO, CCR7, CD25, CD127, CD95 and CD27. Purity was above 95% for every sorted population. PBMCs were isolated immediately by Lymphoprep density gradient centrifugation and stained directly without culture. So that batch effects would be minimized, each experiment stained and sorted samples in pairs, pairing one healthy donor with one patient. This specimen belongs to a study of beta chain features in type 1 diabetes (dated by TCRdb to the late 2010s). In the study overall: Mean age, gender distribution, total cell number and subset yield were not different between patients and healthy donors. Naive and central memory subsets were obtained from all 30 or so donors, but regulatory and stem cell-like memory subsets were isolated from only 8 patients and roughly eight healthy donors. A total of about 110,000,000 sorted cells were examined across all samples, and a strong correlation was observed between cell number per subset and RNA yield. The study compared the TCRB repertoires of sorted circulating CD4+ T cell subsets in recently diagnosed type 1 diabetes patients with those in matched healthy donors. What the study reported, not specific to this receptor: Naive, central memory and regulatory TCRB repertoires appeared to be more similar among patients than among healthy donors. Because cDNA rather than genomic DNA was sequenced, highly expressing activated cells could have been over-represented, although no difference in activation and CD3 levels was found between groups. At VDJ recombination sites, type 1 diabetes patients had fewer insertions and more deleted nucleotides, which implies abnormalities in thymic rearrangement. Type 1 diabetes patients showed a moderate but significant shortening of TCRB CDR3 length in all four CD4+ subsets. Because small numbers of individuals were included in the HLA sub-analyses, any influence of HLA type on TCRB rearrangement was left unresolved. Shorter templates might be favored by PCR, yet because patient and control samples were amplified and corrected together, any such skew would affect both groups equally.

The entire amount of isolated RNA was reverse transcribed using the High Capacity cDNA Reverse Transcription Kit, so the sequenced TCRB transcripts were expressed ones. Survey-depth immunoSEQ sequencing was performed on stem cell-like memory T cell samples, with an average of about 1 million total reads per sample. Sorted cells were lysed in RLT buffer, and RNA was extracted using DNase-treated RNeasy Micro or Mini kits according to cell number. Each cell subset was processed on its own to prevent cross-contamination, while patient and healthy donor samples were processed together. The immunoSEQ multiplex PCR was used to amplify TCRB sequences from cDNA, yielding 87-bp fragments that span the CDR3 region. The amplicons were sequenced using the Illumina HiSeq platform. Per the source publication's procedure: Synthetic template baselines were used to correct PCR bias computationally, reads within Hamming distance 2 were collapsed, and singletons that could not be merged were discarded. Reads were aligned against IMGT so that V, D and J genes, CDR3 length and insertions or deletions at six rearrangement sites could be assigned. Within each subset, clonotype counts were normalized to the number of sorted cells before true diversity and Gini coefficients were calculated with the tcR R package. The overlap coefficient, calculated on TCRB nucleotide sequences, was used to quantify repertoire sharing. TCRdb obtained this table from immuneACCESS and retained in-frame rearrangements with V and J assigned. These tables miss some clones; where compared with another copy, unresolved V genes account for less than half of the shortfall, and the remainder is unexplained. The V and J calls and clone size were taken over from that table, and D and trimming were inferred from the DNA. The table for this sample lists tens of thousands of clones; around a third of them were counted only once. The ten most abundant clones make up 0.4% to 0.55% of the sample.

At the junction V is shortened by 1 base and J by 1 base, with 4 bases in between. In the germline V gene, CDR1 corresponds to SGHNT and CDR2 to YENEEA. The cysteine opens and the phenylalanine closes a CDR3 of 14 amino acids. The entry retains the CDR3 DNA only, 42 bases that are in frame from base 1. The rearranged segments are TRBV11-3 and TRBJ2-2; the D gene assignment is ambiguous. Material: stem cell memory CD4+ T cells from blood. The cell subset or site tag for this specimen amounts to: stem cell-like memory CD4+ T cells. This TCR derives from a woman aged 18-29 years in good health. The CDR3 protein: CASSLGGNTGELFF. The sequenced DNA is TGTGCCAGCAGCTTAGGAGGGAACACCGGGGAGCTGTTTTTT.